A selection of T cell receptor beta chains follows, all from one sample in a study of blood T cell repertoires in COVID-19. The assay was immunoSEQ multiplex PCR, and TCRdb's table has in-frame clones only and misses some. The repertoire holds 150,000 to 200,000 clones, with less than 90% as singletons. The sample consisted of peripheral blood. The source of these receptors is a man aged 18 to 30 with active or convalescent COVID-19. Both conserved end residues are part of each CDR3. D genes are given only for firm matches. The listing skips clone size in some rows; elsewhere it reads once, few, many or a size class.

-	TRBV28	12	TRBJ2-7	-	CASSFGYREQYF	TGTGCCAGCAGTTTCGGGTACCGCGAGCAGTACTTC
-	TRBV6-4	14	TRBJ2-1	TRBD2	CASSEAGGHNEQFF	TGTGCCAGCAGTGAAGCGGGGGGGCACAATGAGCAGTTCTTC
-	TRBV10-2	14	TRBJ1-1	-	CASRPNRENTEAFF	TGCGCCAGCAGGCCGAACAGGGAGAACACTGAAGCTTTCTTT
-	TRBV25-1	13	TRBJ1-2	-	CASSELGDYGYTF	TGTGCCAGCAGTGAATTAGGGGATTATGGCTACACCTTC
-	TRBV12-3/TRBV12-4	13	TRBJ2-2	-	CASSSSNTGELFF	TGTGCCAGCAGTTCCTCTAACACCGGGGAGCTGTTTTTT
-	TRBV19	16	TRBJ2-5	TRBD1	CASSIGPGQGGETQYF	TGTGCCAGTAGTATTGGTCCGGGACAGGGTGGAGAGACCCAGTACTTC
-	TRBV9	16	TRBJ2-7	TRBD1	CASSALGGQGNSEQYF	TGTGCCAGCAGCGCTTTAGGGGGACAGGGAAACTCCGAGCAGTACTTC
-	TRBV7-3	12	TRBJ2-2	-	CASSPQSGELFF	TGTGCCAGCAGCCCACAGTCCGGGGAGCTGTTTTTT
-	TRBV3-1/TRBV3-2	13	TRBJ2-7	TRBD2	CASSHLAGGREYF	TGTGCCAGCAGCCATTTAGCGGGAGGGAGGGAGTACTTC
-	TRBV6-2/TRBV6-3	16	TRBJ2-3	TRBD1	CASSNPPGQGADTQYF	TGTGCCAGCAGTAATCCACCGGGACAGGGGGCAGATACGCAGTATTTT
few	TRBV19	15	TRBJ2-2	TRBD1	CASTKGQGNTGELFF	TGTGCCAGTACAAAGGGACAGGGGAACACCGGGGAGCTGTTTTTT
-	TRBV20-1	11	TRBJ2-1	-	CSASAGLQMLF	TGCAGTGCTAGCGCCGGACTTCAGATGCTCTTC
-	TRBV6-4	15	TRBJ1-5	-	CARVGGADSNQPQHF	TGTGCCAGGGTCGGTGGGGCCGATAGCAATCAGCCCCAGCATTTT
few	TRBV19	15	TRBJ1-1	-	CASSISRQLGTEAFF	TGTGCCAGTAGTATATCTAGACAGCTGGGCACTGAAGCTTTCTTT
once	TRBV7-8	14	TRBJ1-1	-	CASSLLQASRTAFF	TGTGCCAGCAGCCTATTACAGGCTTCGAGGACAGCTTTCTTT
-	TRBV29-1	15	TRBJ2-1	-	CSVDRGGRANNEQFF	TGCAGCGTTGACCGAGGGGGGAGGGCCAACAATGAGCAGTTCTTC
-	TRBV28	15	TRBJ1-4	TRBD1	CASRDRGNHNEKLFF	TGTGCCAGCAGGGACAGGGGAAATCATAATGAAAAACTGTTTTTT
-	TRBV27	14	TRBJ1-6	-	CASSLSGRNSPLHF	TGTGCCAGCAGTTTATCAGGCAGGAATTCACCCCTCCACTTT
-	TRBV24-1	14	TRBJ1-2	TRBD1	CATSDGGTAYGYTF	TGTGCCACCAGTGACGGCGGGACAGCTTATGGCTACACCTTC
-	TRBV4-3	16	TRBJ2-3	-	CASSQSQGRNTDTQYF	TGCGCCAGCAGCCAGTCCCAGGGCAGAAACACAGATACGCAGTATTTT
-	TRBV10-3	20	TRBJ2-1	TRBD2	CAISEPGSSGDESSYNEQFF	TGTGCCATCAGTGAGCCCGGGTCTAGCGGGGACGAGAGCTCCTACAATGAGCAGTTCTTC
few	TRBV2	12	TRBJ2-7	TRBD1	CASSVGDRARYF	TGTGCCAGCAGTGTGGGGGACAGGGCACGGTACTTC
-	TRBV9	14	TRBJ1-4	TRBD1	CASSVGQGNEKLFF	TGTGCCAGCAGCGTAGGACAGGGGAATGAAAAACTGTTTTTT
-	TRBV3-1/TRBV3-2	16	TRBJ1-5	TRBD1	CASSTPRDRKIQPQHF	TGTGCCAGCAGCACTCCCCGGGACAGAAAGATTCAGCCCCAGCATTTT
-	TRBV5-1	14	TRBJ1-3	-	CASSLDGTGNTIYF	TGCGCCAGCAGCTTGGACGGTACGGGAAACACCATATATTTT
few	TRBV5-4	16	TRBJ2-1	TRBD2	CASRPTSGRSYNEQFF	TGTGCCAGCAGGCCGACTAGCGGGAGATCATACAATGAGCAGTTCTTC
-	TRBV9	14	TRBJ2-1	TRBD1	CASSATQGVHEQFF	TGTGCCAGCAGCGCCACCCAGGGGGTCCATGAGCAGTTCTTC
-	TRBV24-1	15	TRBJ2-3	-	CATSGFRELTDTQYF	TGTGCCACCAGTGGGTTCAGGGAACTCACAGATACGCAGTATTTT
-	TRBV28	13	TRBJ1-5	TRBD1	CVTGRVRDQPQHF	TGTGTGACAGGGAGAGTCAGGGATCAGCCCCAGCATTTT
once	TRBV28	17	TRBJ2-5	TRBD1	CASSFRSAGTGRKTQYF	TGTGCCAGCAGTTTTAGAAGTGCCGGGACAGGGAGAAAGACCCAGTACTTC
-	TRBV4-1	16	TRBJ1-2	-	CASSQDTGRTPYGYTF	TGCGCCAGCAGCCAAGATACAGGCCGAACCCCGTATGGCTACACCTTC
-	TRBV6-2/TRBV6-3	14	TRBJ2-2	-	CASSYSLSTGELFF	TGTGCCAGCAGTTACAGCCTATCCACCGGGGAGCTGTTTTTT
-	TRBV9	12	TRBJ1-1	-	CASSATGTEAFF	TGTGCCAGCAGCGCTACAGGGACTGAAGCTTTCTTT
-	TRBV7-2	15	TRBJ2-4	-	CASSWAGLTKNIQYF	TGTGCCAGCAGCTGGGCAGGGCTAACCAAAAACATTCAGTACTTC
-	TRBV18	16	TRBJ1-1	-	CASSPPIAGGNTEAFF	TGTGCCAGCTCACCACCCATCGCGGGGGGCAATACTGAAGCTTTCTTT
-	TRBV12-5	17	TRBJ2-1	TRBD1	CASGLVDRDLYGGEQFF	TGTGCTAGTGGTTTGGTTGACAGGGATCTCTACGGTGGTGAGCAGTTCTTC
-	TRBV5-6	15	TRBJ2-3	TRBD1	CASSVRTGPTDTQYF	TGTGCCAGCAGCGTCAGGACAGGGCCCACAGATACGCAGTATTTT
-	TRBV6-4	20	TRBJ1-5	TRBD1	CASSDAFRDRGRWGNQPQHF	TGTGCCAGCAGTGACGCCTTCCGGGACAGGGGACGTTGGGGCAATCAGCCCCAGCATTTT
few	TRBV2	14	TRBJ1-1	-	CASRDQGSVTEAFF	TGTGCCAGCAGGGATCAGGGTTCAGTCACTGAAGCTTTCTTT
-	TRBV11-1	13	TRBJ1-1	TRBD1	CASSLDRRPEAFF	TGTGCCAGCAGCCTGGACAGGAGGCCTGAAGCTTTCTTT